This TCR beta chain was profiled in a study of CD8+ T cells in alopecia areata. Study context: The tofacitinib course ran for 6 to 18 months and was followed by 6 months off drug.

Germline-derived CDR1 and CDR2 are MNHNY and SVGAGI (reference sequence). V lost 4 bases, J lost 5 bases, and 11 bases lay in between. CDR3 size: 14 residues. Study-wide results and limits: Possibly as an HLA-related effect, TCR sharing across patients appeared less clear than in mice. The presence of one nonresponder keeps the tie between baseline CD8+ expansion and response uncertain.

The treatment denotes: oral pan-JAK inhibitor, 5-10 mg twice daily. As regards this clone: Antigen specificity is unknown.

cDNA serving as the sequencing template came from extracted, reverse transcribed RNA. Here immunoSEQ multiplex PCR was the method, and the copy in TCRdb shows in-frame clones only, minus some. Of 110,000 or so clones listed, 50% to 65% are singletons. This specimen consisted of CD4+ T cells sorted from blood, obtained at week 24, from a patient treated with tofacitinib. The TCR originated in a human donor with alopecia areata. The chain employs TRBV6-6 and TRBJ2-2; maybe TRBD1 (6 bases). The CDR3 region is CASSSRTETGELFF. DNA for the CDR3: TGTGCCAGCAGTTCACGGACAGAGACCGGGGAGCTGTTTTTT.